This TCR beta chain emerged from a study of OX40 agonist ivuxolimab in advanced cancers. Study-level background: The dose-escalation cohort was roughly 83% male, with a mean age of around 60 years, ranging about 23 to 90.

A remark on this clone: Its antigen remains unidentified.

Study outcomes and limitations: Both blood CD4+ and CD8+ T cells showed clonal growth by week 6 at 0.1 to 3.0 mg/kg.

Generated by immunoSEQ multiplex PCR, the TCRdb table keeps only in-frame clones and is missing some. The sample has about 57,000 clones; 83% are singletons. This TCR was recovered from an adult with an advanced solid tumor such as melanoma, head and neck, liver or kidney cancer. The specimen was CD4+ or CD8+ T cells sorted from blood, collected in a trial of the OX40 agonist ivuxolimab.

DNA for the CDR3: TGTGCCATCAGTGAGTCGGGTAGCGGGAGCGGCCCGAGGAACAATGAGCAGTTCTTC. The encoded protein is CAISESGSGSGPRNNEQFF. The chain employs TRBV10-3 and TRBJ2-1; 9 bases are shared with TRBD2. The germline V gene encodes CDR1 ENHRY and CDR2 SYGVKD. The trim removed 0 bases at V and 5 bases at J, leaving 14 bases unmatched. The CDR3 spans 19 residues.